Below are 25 T cell receptor beta chains sequenced from a single sample in a study of T cell responses to AZD1222 COVID-19 vaccine. Clones were sequenced by immunoSEQ multiplex PCR, and TCRdb holds only the in-frame ones, with some missing. The table shows 90,000 to 100,000 clones, with approximately 84% occurring only once. The sample in question was peripheral blood, obtained 28 days after the second AZD1222 dose. The receptors were gathered from an adult who received the AZD1222 COVID-19 vaccine.

The rearrangement joins TRBV7-2 to TRBJ1-1, with D maybe TRBD1 (5 bases). The V gene lost 1 base and the J gene lost 11 bases, with 11 bases spanning the gap. This CDR3 comprises 12 residues. Germline V CDR1 and CDR2: SGHTA, FQGNSA. The CDR3 here is CASSLEWGRAFF. The CDR3 nucleotides read TGTGCCAGCAGCTTAGAATGGGGGAGGGCTTTCTTT.

The chain couples TRBV3-1 (or the pseudogene TRBV3-2) to TRBJ2-1; 9 bases match TRBD2. This CDR3 is 14 amino acids long. J gave up 7 bases and V 4 bases, and 5 bases lay outside the gene matches. Germline V gene sequence: CDR1 LGHDT, CDR2 YNNKEL (reference sequence). CDR3 residues: CASSPLAGGNEQFF. The CDR3, as DNA: TGTGCCAGCAGCCCGCTTGCGGGAGGGAATGAGCAGTTCTTC.

This chain joins TRBV28 and TRBJ1-2; 7 positions agree with TRBD1. Germline values: CDR1 MDHEN, CDR2 SYDVKM. V shed 6 bases and J 7 bases; nucleotides not matched to a gene: 8. The CDR3 consists of 13 residues. DNA for the CDR3: TGTGCCAGCAGCCCAGACAGGGTAGGTGGCTACACCTTC. This sequence encodes CASSPDRVGGYTF.

V and J are TRBV7-9 and TRBJ2-7; possibly TRBD1 or TRBD2 for D (6 bases each). Germline values: CDR1 SEHNR, CDR2 FQNEAQ (reference sequence). V dropped 2 bases and J dropped 7 bases, with 18 bases sitting between them. The CDR3 has 15 residues. The CDR3 DNA sequence: TGTGCCAGCAGCTTACAACCCACGGGGGCTGGGGAGCAGTACTTC. Amino acid sequence: CASSLQPTGAGEQYF. Looking up the rest from reference TRBV7-9 and TRBJ2-7 gives the full variable domain: DTGVSQNPRHKITKRGQNVTFRCDPISEHNRLYWYRQTLGQGPEFLTYFQNEAQLEKSRLLSDRFSAERPKGSFSTLEIQRTEQGDSAMYLCASSLQPTGAGEQYFGPGTRLTVT.

The V gene is TRBV7-3, the J gene TRBJ2-2, with D maybe TRBD2 (6 bases). In germline, CDR1 is SGHTA, CDR2 FQGTGA. The CDR3 spans 15 residues. The germline V and J ends were trimmed by 1 base and 3 bases, with 9 bases remaining between them. CDR3 sequence reads: CASSLNGGYTGELFF. The DNA for the CDR3 is TGTGCCAGCAGCTTAAACGGAGGGTACACCGGGGAGCTGTTTTTT. Using reference TRBV7-3 and TRBJ2-2 for the parts outside the CDR3, the full variable domain is GAGVSQTPSNKVTEKGKYVELRCDPISGHTALYWYRQSLGQGPEFLIYFQGTGAADDSGLPNDRFFAVRPEGSVSTLKIQRTERGDSAVYLCASSLNGGYTGELFFGEGSRLTVL.

A word on this clone: At the DNA level, this CDR3 is encoded by other sequences in the same sample as well. J is TRBJ2-1 and V is TRBV4-3, with D tentatively TRBD2 (5 bases). V lost 0 bases and J lost 0, with 6 bases in between. Germline V gives CDR1 LGHNA, CDR2 YSLEER. This CDR3 is built from 15 residues. CDR3 nucleotides: TGCGCCAGCAGCCAAGATCGGGGCTCCTACAATGAGCAGTTCTTC. This translates into CASSQDRGSYNEQFF.

CDR3 DNA: TGTGCCAGCAGTTTAACCCGAATGAACACTGAAGCTTTCTTT. Protein sequence: CASSLTRMNTEAFF. The chain employs TRBV27 and TRBJ1-1; no clear D gene. Germline V gene data show CDR1 as MNHEY and CDR2 as SMNVEV (reference sequence). V lost 2 bases to trimming and J lost 0 bases, with 7 bases between them. The length of the CDR3 is 14 residues.

This clone was recorded only once. The V call is TRBV11-2, the J call TRBJ2-2, with unresolved D. Between the trimmed V and J ends, which lost 3 bases and 4 bases, there was a span of 6 bases. Germline values: CDR1 SGHAT, CDR2 FQNNGV. The CDR3 runs 13 residues. CDR3 nucleotides: TGTGCCAGCAGCTTGCGGTTCACCGGGGAGCTGTTTTTT. Protein sequence: CASSLRFTGELFF.

The chain is built from TRBV19 and TRBJ1-4, with D hard to call. This CDR3 comprises 13 residues. CDR1 is LNHDA and CDR2 is SQIVND in the germline V gene (reference sequence). The germline V and J ends were trimmed by 8 bases and 2 bases, with 9 bases remaining between them. The CDR3 protein is CASHWSTNEKLFF. CDR3 DNA sequence: TGTGCCAGTCACTGGTCGACTAATGAAAAACTGTTTTTT.

The rearrangement uses TRBV9 and TRBJ1-1; no definite D call. V was shortened by 4 bases and J by 2 bases, with 12 bases between the two germline ends. Germline V gene sequence: CDR1 SGDLS, CDR2 YYNGEE. The CDR3 is 14 amino acids. The CDR3 here is CASSPSTLNTEAFF. CDR3 DNA sequence: TGTGCCAGCAGCCCGTCGACATTAAACACTGAAGCTTTCTTT.

The chain recombines TRBV18 with TRBJ2-2; 7 bases agree with TRBD1. With 8 bases clipped from V and 6 bases from J, the junction kept 3 bases outside the gene matches. The germline V gene has CDR1 KGHSH and CDR2 LQKENI. The CDR3 is made up of 12 amino acids. CDR3 sequence reads: CASRDSSGELFF. The CDR3 nucleotides are TGTGCCAGCCGGGACAGCTCCGGGGAGCTGTTTTTT.

V usage is TRBV10-3 and J usage is TRBJ1-3; D may be TRBD1 (5 bases). V lost 11 bases, J lost 7 bases, and 18 bases lay in between. The CDR3 runs to 13 residues. The V gene's germline CDR1 is ENHRY and CDR2 SYGVKD. CDR3 loop: CASGGEEANTIYF. CDR3 DNA: TGTGCCTCCGGGGGGGAAGAGGCGAACACCATATATTTT.

V gene TRBV27 combines with J gene TRBJ1-5; D possibly corresponds to TRBD1 (6 bases). Trimming removed 7 bases from V and 3 bases from J, with 16 bases in between. The CDR3 spans 15 residues. Germline assignment: CDR1 MNHEY and CDR2 SMNVEV (reference sequence). CDR3 region: CASKVNRENNQPQHF. CDR3 in DNA: TGTGCCAGCAAAGTTAACAGGGAAAACAATCAGCCCCAGCATTTT.

V is TRBV6-1 and J is TRBJ2-1; 9 bases are shared with TRBD2. In germline, CDR1 is MNHNS, CDR2 SASEGT. V lost 1 base to trimming and J lost 16 bases; unmatched junction nucleotides: 11. The CDR3 covers 14 residues. The CDR3 here is CASSEGERGAKGFF. CDR3 nucleotides: TGTGCCAGCAGTGAAGGGGAGCGGGGGGCAAAGGGATTCTTC.

The chain has TRBV28 and TRBJ2-6; D gene ambiguous. The V and J ends lost 2 bases and 0 bases respectively, with 2 bases between them. The CDR3 extends over 14 amino acids. Germline assignment: CDR1 MDHEN and CDR2 SYDVKM. CDR3 coding DNA: TGTGCCAGCAGTTTAGTCTCTGGGGCCAACGTCCTGACTTTC. The encoded protein is CASSLVSGANVLTF.

CDR3 bases: TGTGCCATCAGTGACTTAGACAGGTTGGGATTTGGCTACACCTTC. As protein: CAISDLDRLGFGYTF. The chain employs TRBV10-3 and TRBJ1-2, with a tentative D call TRBD1 (6 bases). This CDR3 has 15 residues. The V end was cut by 3 bases, the J end by 7 bases, with 18 bases between. CDR1 ENHRY and CDR2 SYGVKD come from the germline V gene.

The chain employs TRBV30 and TRBJ1-3; 10 positions match TRBD1. V lost 2 bases, J lost 4 bases, and 8 bases stayed unmatched. The length of the CDR3 is 16 residues. Germline-derived CDR1 and CDR2 are GTSNPN and SVGIG (reference sequence). CDR3 DNA sequence: TGTGCCTGGAGTCTAGTTAGACAGGGGGCAGGAAACACCATATATTTT. Residues: CAWSLVRQGAGNTIYF.

The chain joins TRBV5-1 to TRBJ2-1; unclear D gene. CDR1 is SGHRS and CDR2 is YFSETQ in the germline V gene. This CDR3 contains 15 residues. Trimming took 4 bases from V and 6 from J, leaving 17 bases between them. For the CDR3, the DNA is TGCGCCAGCAGCCAACGCAGTTCAAGCCTCAATGAGCAGTTCTTC. It codes for CASSQRSSSLNEQFF.

This clone came up a few times. The CDR3 region is CATKDSFYGYTF. The CDR3 DNA is TGTGCCACTAAGGACAGCTTCTATGGCTACACCTTC. This rearrangement joins TRBV19 to TRBJ1-2; a possible D gene is TRBD1 (6 bases). The V end lost 10 bases, the J end lost 4 bases, and 13 bases lay between the germline ends. Germline assignment: CDR1 LNHDA and CDR2 SQIVND (reference sequence). This CDR3 is 12 amino acids long. The whole variable domain, remainder taken from reference TRBV19 and TRBJ1-2, is DGGITQSPKYLFRKEGQNVTLSCEQNLNHDAMYWYRQDPGQGLRLIYYSQIVNDFQKGDIAEGYSVSREKKESFPLTVTSAQKNPTAFYLCATKDSFYGYTFGSGTRLTVV.

The V and J genes are TRBV6-5 and TRBJ2-2; the D is unclear. CDR1 and CDR2 from the germline V gene are MNHEY and SVGAGI. This CDR3 is built from 15 residues. Trimming left V 2 bases short and J 0 bases short, with 7 bases between. CDR3 DNA: TGTGCCAGCAGTTACGCGTTCGCGAACACCGGGGAGCTGTTTTTT. Translated, it gives CASSYAFANTGELFF.

The genes are TRBV12-3 or TRBV12-4 and TRBJ1-5, with a tentative D call TRBD1 (6 bases). The CDR3 spans 12 residues. Trimming removed 6 bases from V and 11 bases from J, with 14 bases in between. The CDR3 DNA reads TGTGCCAGCAGGCTGGACAGCCTGGCCCAGCATTTT. Translation gives CASRLDSLAQHF.

The rearrangement joins TRBV11-1 to TRBJ1-2, with TRBD1 identical over 7 bases. J gave up 10 bases and V 5 bases, and 10 bases lay outside the gene matches. Germline-derived CDR1 and CDR2 are SGHAT and FQDESV (reference sequence). The CDR3 spans 13 residues. CDR3 in amino acids: CASSIPTGRFYTF. In nucleotides, the CDR3 is TGTGCCAGCAGCATCCCGACAGGGAGGTTCTACACCTTC. Supplemented by reference TRBV11-1 and TRBJ1-2, the full variable domain reads EAEVAQSPRYKITEKSQAVAFWCDPISGHATLYWYRQILGQGPELLVQFQDESVVDDSQLPKDRFSAERLKGVDSTLKIQPAELGDSAMYLCASSIPTGRFYTFGSGTRLTVV.

V gene TRBV5-4 combines with J gene TRBJ2-3; no firm D call. Germline CDR1 is SGHNT and CDR2 is YYREEE (reference sequence). The CDR3 contains 15 residues. Trimming cost V 0 bases and J 7 bases, with 15 bases left between them. CDR3 protein: CASSLDEPRINTQYF. CDR3 sequence (DNA): TGTGCCAGCAGCTTGGACGAGCCTCGCATAAATACGCAGTATTTT.

This clone came up a few times. The rearrangement joins TRBV18 to TRBJ2-2, with unresolved D. Germline CDR1 and CDR2: KGHSH and LQKENI. The CDR3 spans 12 residues. V lost 4 bases to trimming and J lost 3 bases, with 3 bases between them. CDR3 amino acids: CASSQYTGELFF. In DNA, the CDR3 is TGTGCCAGCTCACAATACACCGGGGAGCTGTTTTTT.

The chain joins TRBV6-5 to TRBJ2-1; weak D call: TRBD2 (5 bases). In germline, CDR1 is MNHEY, CDR2 SVGAGI. This CDR3 comprises 15 residues. The V and J ends lost 6 bases and 3 bases respectively, with 15 bases between them. The CDR3 coding sequence is TGTGCCAGCAGAGGTTTAGGACTGGGCTACAATGAGCAGTTCTTC. Its protein is CASRGLGLGYNEQFF.